The clone carrying this T cell receptor (beta chain) has a single count. As yet, its antigen is unknown. Germline and junction disagree at one end, which may indicate a read error. This record comes from a study of a mutant IDH1 vaccine in newly diagnosed glioma. Study-wide background: Following radiotherapy alone, or alongside temozolomide cycles, vaccination was started after an interval of 4-6 weeks. Most patients had received both radiotherapy and temozolomide, the prior options being radiotherapy, temozolomide, or both. Overall study results and limits: Changes to the top peripheral T cell clonotypes appeared unrelated to pseudoprogression.

Indicated time point: week 11, during vaccination. Vaccination used 300 ug of mutant IDH1 20-mer peptide per dose, with topical imiquimod. Those who donated had recent WHO grade 3 or 4 IDH1-mutant, ATRX-lost astrocytomas. The method was immunoSEQ multiplex PCR; TCRdb's version includes in-frame clones alone and lacks a portion of them. The repertoire holds roughly 120,000 clones, roughly 90% seen once, with roughly 0.61% in the top ten. CDR1 and CDR2 from the germline V gene are SSHAT and FNYEAQ (reference sequence). The CDR3 runs to 14 residues. The sequence was obtained from a woman aged 45-59 years with glioma. The chain combines TRBV7-7 with TRBJ2-5; D is uncertain. Sequencing used PBMCs, obtained from a glioma patient whose treatment included an IDH1 peptide vaccine. CDR3 residues: CASSLWAEQETQYF. The CDR3 nucleotides read TGTGCTAGCAGCTTGTGGGCAGAACAAGAGACCCAGTACTTC.